This record covers a single T cell receptor beta chain. A much larger clone differs by one base, so this may be a read error. The data derive from a study of blood T cells in healthy people across ages. Primed by a sample-barcoded 5' primer and a J-beta primer mix, a second PCR proceeded for roughly 7 to 12 cycles. MiXCR, applied by TCRdb to the 5' RACE reads, yields one record per CDR3 protein. In the table there are about 1.7 million distinct CDR3 sequences, roughly 27% of which are singletons. V gave up 0 bases and J gave up 5 bases, with 11 bases separating them. Germline CDR1 and CDR2: MNHNY and SVGAGI (reference sequence). This CDR3 spans 14 amino acids.

The V gene is TRBV6-6, the J gene TRBJ2-7; D might be TRBD2 (5 bases). The sequence was obtained from a woman between 25 and 40 years old in good health. Sequencing was done on a sample of blood. CDR3 in DNA: TGTGCCAGCAGTTACTCCCAGGAGGCCCACGAGCAGTACTTC. Translation: CASSYSQEAHEQYF.